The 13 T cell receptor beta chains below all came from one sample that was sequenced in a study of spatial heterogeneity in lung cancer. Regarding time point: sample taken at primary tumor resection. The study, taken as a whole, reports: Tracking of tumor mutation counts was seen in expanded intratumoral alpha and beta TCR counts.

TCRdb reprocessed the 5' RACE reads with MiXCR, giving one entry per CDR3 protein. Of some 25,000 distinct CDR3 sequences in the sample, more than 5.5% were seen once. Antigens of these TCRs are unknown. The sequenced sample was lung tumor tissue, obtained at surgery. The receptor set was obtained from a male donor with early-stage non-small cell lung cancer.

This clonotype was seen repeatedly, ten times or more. The CDR3 region has the DNA TGTGCCAGCAGCTTAACGGGACTAGCGCTTAATGAGCAGTTCTTC. Protein sequence: CASSLTGLALNEQFF. The chain couples TRBV11-2 to TRBJ2-1, with TRBD2 matching over 10 bases. This CDR3 region has 15 residues. Germline V CDR1 and CDR2: SGHAT, FQNNGV. V dropped 2 bases and J dropped 7; count of bases not matched to a gene: 5.

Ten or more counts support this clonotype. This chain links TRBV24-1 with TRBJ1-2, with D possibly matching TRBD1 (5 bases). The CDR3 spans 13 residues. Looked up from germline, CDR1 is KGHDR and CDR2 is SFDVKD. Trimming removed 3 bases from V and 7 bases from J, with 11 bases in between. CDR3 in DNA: TGTGCCACCAGTGATAATCGTGGGGCTGGCTACACCTTC. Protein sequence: CATSDNRGAGYTF.

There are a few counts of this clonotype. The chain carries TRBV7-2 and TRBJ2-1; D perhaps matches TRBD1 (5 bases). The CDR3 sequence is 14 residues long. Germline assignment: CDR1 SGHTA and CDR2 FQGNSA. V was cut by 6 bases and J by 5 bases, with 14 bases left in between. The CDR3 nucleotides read TGTGCCAGCAGACCCCGGACACAAGACAATGAGCAGTTCTTC. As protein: CASRPRTQDNEQFF.

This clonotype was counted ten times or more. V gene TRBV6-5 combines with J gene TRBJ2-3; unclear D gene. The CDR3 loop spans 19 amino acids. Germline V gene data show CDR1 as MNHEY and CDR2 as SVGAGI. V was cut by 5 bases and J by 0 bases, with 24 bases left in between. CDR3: CASSPWPFLLPSSTDTQYF. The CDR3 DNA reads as TGTGCCAGCAGTCCATGGCCCTTCTTGCTTCCGTCTAGCACAGATACGCAGTATTTT.

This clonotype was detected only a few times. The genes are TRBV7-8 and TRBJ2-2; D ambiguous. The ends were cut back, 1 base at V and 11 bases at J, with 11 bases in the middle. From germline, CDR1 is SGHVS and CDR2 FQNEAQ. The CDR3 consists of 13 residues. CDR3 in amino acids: CASSLDNLVELFF. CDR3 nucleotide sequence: TGTGCCAGCAGCTTAGACAACCTGGTAGAGCTGTTTTTT.

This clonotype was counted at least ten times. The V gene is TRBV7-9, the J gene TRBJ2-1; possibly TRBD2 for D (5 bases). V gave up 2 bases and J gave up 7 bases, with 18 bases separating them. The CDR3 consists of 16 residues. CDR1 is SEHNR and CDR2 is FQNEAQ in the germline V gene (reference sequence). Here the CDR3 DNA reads TGTGCCAGCAGCTTAAAAAAAAGCGGAATGGGTAATGAGCAGTTCTTC. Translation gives CASSLKKSGMGNEQFF.

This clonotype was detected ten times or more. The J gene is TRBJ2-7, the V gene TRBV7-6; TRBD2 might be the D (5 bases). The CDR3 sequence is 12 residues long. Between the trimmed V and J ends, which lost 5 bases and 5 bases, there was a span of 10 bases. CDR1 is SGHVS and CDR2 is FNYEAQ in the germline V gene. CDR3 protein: CASSTEGNEQYF. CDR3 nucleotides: TGTGCCAGCAGCACCGAGGGCAACGAGCAGTACTTC.

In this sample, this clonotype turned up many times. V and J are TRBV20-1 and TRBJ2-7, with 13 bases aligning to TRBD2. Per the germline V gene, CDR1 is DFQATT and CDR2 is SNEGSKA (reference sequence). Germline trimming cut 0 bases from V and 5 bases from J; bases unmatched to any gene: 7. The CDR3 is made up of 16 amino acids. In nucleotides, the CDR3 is TGCAGTGCTAGAGACCGAGGACTAGCGGGGGAAGACGAGCAGTACTTC. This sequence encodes CSARDRGLAGEDEQYF.

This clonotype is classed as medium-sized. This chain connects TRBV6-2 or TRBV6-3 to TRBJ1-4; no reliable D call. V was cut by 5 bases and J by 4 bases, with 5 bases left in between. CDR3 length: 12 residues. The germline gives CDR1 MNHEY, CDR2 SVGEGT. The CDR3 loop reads CASSQNNEKLFF. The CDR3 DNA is TGTGCCAGCAGTCAGAATAATGAAAAACTGTTTTTT.

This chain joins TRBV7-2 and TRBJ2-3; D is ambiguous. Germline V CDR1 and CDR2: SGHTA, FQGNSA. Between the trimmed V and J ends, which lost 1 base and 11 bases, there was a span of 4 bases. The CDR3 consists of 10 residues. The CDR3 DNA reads TGTGCCAGCAGCTTAGAGATGCAGTATTTT. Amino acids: CASSLEMQYF.

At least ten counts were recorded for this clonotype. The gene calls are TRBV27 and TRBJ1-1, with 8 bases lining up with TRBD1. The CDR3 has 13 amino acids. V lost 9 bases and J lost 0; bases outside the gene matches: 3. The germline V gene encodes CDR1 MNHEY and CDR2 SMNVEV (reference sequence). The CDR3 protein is CARGTGMNTEAFF. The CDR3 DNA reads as TGTGCCAGAGGGACAGGCATGAACACTGAAGCTTTCTTT.

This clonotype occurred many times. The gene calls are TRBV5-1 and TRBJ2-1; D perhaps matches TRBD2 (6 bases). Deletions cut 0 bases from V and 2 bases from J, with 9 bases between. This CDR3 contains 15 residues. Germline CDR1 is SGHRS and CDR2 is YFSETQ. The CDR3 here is CASSLASATYNEQFF. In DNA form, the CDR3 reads TGCGCCAGCAGCTTGGCTAGCGCTACCTACAATGAGCAGTTCTTC.

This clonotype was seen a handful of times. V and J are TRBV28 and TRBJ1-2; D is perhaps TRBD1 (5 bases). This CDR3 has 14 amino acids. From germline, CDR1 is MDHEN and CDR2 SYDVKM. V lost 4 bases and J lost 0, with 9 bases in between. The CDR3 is CASSWGVSNYGYTF. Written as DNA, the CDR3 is TGTGCCAGCAGTTGGGGGGTCTCTAACTATGGCTACACCTTC.